This T cell receptor (beta chain) came from a study of blood T cell repertoires in COVID-19. Study-level background: Collection of acute and convalescent COVID-19 samples took place in the United States, Italy and Spain. T cells, B-cell-depleted T cells, or PBMCs provided the cDNA or gDNA that served as material.

CDR3 size: 17 residues. Germline trimming cut 0 bases from V and 3 bases from J; bases unmatched to any gene: 5. Germline V gene sequence: CDR1 SGHTA, CDR2 FQGNSA. Per the study methods: Reference gene primer amplification gave nucleated cell count estimates. Assay: immunoSEQ multiplex PCR; the TCRdb copy retains only in-frame clones and omits some. Clone size and the V and J calls come from that table; the DNA yielded D and trimming. The profile shows 300,000 to 450,000 clones, 80% to 90% of them singletons. Sequenced input: peripheral blood. This chain joins TRBV7-2 and TRBJ2-5, with TRBD2 matching over 12 bases. The clonotype originates from a woman aged 55-69 years with COVID-19, enrolled during active disease. CDR3 loop: CASSLAASGGAKETQYF. In DNA form, the CDR3 reads TGTGCCAGCAGCTTAGCGGCTAGCGGGGGGGCGAAAGAGACCCAGTACTTC.